What follows are 8 T cell receptor beta chains derived from one specimen sequenced in a study of Tregs in tolerant kidney transplant recipients. Generated by immunoSEQ multiplex PCR, the TCRdb table keeps only in-frame clones and is missing some. The table records approximately 260,000 clones, about 80% of them present only once. Material for sequencing was CD4+ T cells from blood. Receptor source: a human donor in good health.

The chain uses TRBV7-9 and TRBJ1-5; possible D gene TRBD1, 5 bases. Germline CDR1 and CDR2: SEHNR and FQNEAQ (reference sequence). The length of the CDR3 is 13 residues. V was cut by 1 base and J by 9 bases, with 10 bases left in between. In nucleotides, the CDR3 is TGTGCCAGCAGCTTAGAAGAGCAGGGGCCCCAGCATTTT. Encoded protein: CASSLEEQGPQHF.

The rearrangement uses TRBV6-5 and TRBJ2-7, with D perhaps TRBD1 (5 bases). V gave up 8 bases and J gave up 4 bases, with 15 bases separating them. CDR1 MNHEY and CDR2 SVGAGI come from the germline V gene. The CDR3 totals 13 residues. The CDR3 loop reads CASLRWTPYEQYF. CDR3 in DNA: TGTGCCAGCCTCCGATGGACACCTTACGAGCAGTACTTC.

The chain recombines TRBV18 with TRBJ2-7, with D possibly TRBD1 on 5 matching bases. CDR3 length equals 14 residues. V lost 3 bases and J lost 5, with 14 bases in between. Per the germline V gene, CDR1 is KGHSH and CDR2 is LQKENI. The CDR3 DNA follows: TGTGCCAGCTCACCTGAAAGGGGCTTCAACGAGCAGTACTTC. Amino acid sequence: CASSPERGFNEQYF.

This clone was found once. Other DNA sequences in this specimen translate into the identical CDR3. V usage is TRBV18 and J usage is TRBJ1-5, with TRBD1 matching 10 bases. This CDR3 is built from 16 residues. The V segment lost 0 bases and the J segment 2 bases; nucleotides outside the gene matches: 1. Germline V gene sequence: CDR1 KGHSH, CDR2 LQKENI. CDR3 nucleotide sequence: TGTGCCAGCTCACCACCCGGGACAGGGGGCAATCAGCCCCAGCATTTT. This sequence encodes CASSPPGTGGNQPQHF. Full variable domain (missing parts from reference TRBV18 and TRBJ1-5): NAGVMQNPRHLVRRRGQEARLRCSPMKGHSHVYWYRQLPEEGLKFMVYLQKENIIDESGMPKERFSAEFPKEGPSILRIQQVVRGDSAAYFCASSPPGTGGNQPQHFGDGTRLSIL.

The CDR3, as DNA: TGTGCCAGTAGTATAGCCAGGTATGGCTACACCTTC. It is translated as CASSIARYGYTF. This chain links TRBV19 with TRBJ1-2, with unresolved D. Germline loops: CDR1 LNHDA, CDR2 SQIVND (reference sequence). The V and J ends lost 1 base and 5 bases respectively, with 5 bases between them. The CDR3 is 12 amino acids.

The chain combines TRBV6-5 with TRBJ2-1; no clear D gene. V lost 6 bases and J 9 bases, leaving 12 bases between the germline ends. This CDR3 is 12 amino acids long. In germline, CDR1 is MNHEY, CDR2 SVGAGI. CDR3 nucleotide sequence: TGTGCCAGCAGGTCCGGTGGTCGTGAGCAGTTCTTC. Residues: CASRSGGREQFF.

The gene calls are TRBV7-2 and TRBJ2-7; 9 nucleotides align to TRBD1. The germline CDR1 and CDR2 sequences are SGHTA and FQGNSA. V gave up 5 bases and J gave up 2 bases; unmatched junction bases: 10. The CDR3 runs 16 residues. The CDR3 nucleotides are TGTGCCAGCAGCGCCGCCTACAGGGGGCGGACCTACGAGCAGTACTTC. The encoded protein is CASSAAYRGRTYEQYF.

This chain joins TRBV19 and TRBJ1-1; maybe TRBD1 (6 bases). Between the trimmed V and J ends, which lost 2 bases and 4 bases, there was a span of 14 bases. The CDR3 runs to 15 residues. Germline assignment: CDR1 LNHDA and CDR2 SQIVND (reference sequence). In DNA form, the CDR3 reads TGTGCCAGTAGTATAACGAGGGGGGCGAGCACTGAAGCTTTCTTT. Residues: CASSITRGASTEAFF.